These 17 T cell receptor beta chains originate from one sample sequenced in a study of T cells in localized non-small cell lung cancer. TCRdb's table, derived via immunoSEQ multiplex PCR, lists solely in-frame clones and lacks some. The sample holds some 82,000 clones, 60% to 85% seen once. The material sequenced was PBMCs, taken before any cancer treatment. All receptors derive from a man between 40 and 69 years old with stage II squamous cell lung carcinoma.

The chain is built from TRBV6-6 and TRBJ2-2; D gene unclear. V was pared by 6 bases and J by 1 base, with 12 bases between. The germline CDR1 and CDR2 sequences are MNHNY and SVGAGI (reference sequence). The CDR3 contains 15 residues. CDR3 nucleotide sequence: TGTGCCAGCAGCCAATCCCCTGGGAACACCGGGGAGCTGTTTTTT. Amino acid sequence: CASSQSPGNTGELFF.

This clone was seen once. The V and J genes are TRBV15 and TRBJ1-1; possibly TRBD1 for D (6 bases). This CDR3 is 15 amino acids long. V was cut by 3 bases and J by 3 bases, with 14 bases left in between. The germline CDR1 and CDR2 sequences are LNHNV and YYDKDF (reference sequence). CDR3 nucleotide sequence: TGTGCCACCAGCAGGGGGGGGGCCCGCGACACTGAAGCTTTCTTT. Translated: CATSRGGARDTEAFF. The full variable domain, rest sourced from reference TRBV15 and TRBJ1-1, is DAMVIQNPRYQVTQFGKPVTLSCSQTLNHNVMYWYQQKSSQAPKLLFHYYDKDFNNEADTPDNFQSRRPNTSFCFLDIRSPGLGDTAMYLCATSRGGARDTEAFFGQGTRLTVV.

The V call is TRBV19, the J call TRBJ2-7; D gene ambiguous. V lost 3 bases, J lost 4 bases, and 10 bases lay in between. CDR3 size: 13 residues. Germline assignment: CDR1 LNHDA and CDR2 SQIVND (reference sequence). The CDR3 DNA reads as TGTGCCAGTAGTATCAAGGAAGGGTACGAGCAGTACTTC. Residues: CASSIKEGYEQYF.

This clone turned up a few times. V usage is TRBV7-3 and J usage is TRBJ2-1; D is perhaps TRBD1 or TRBD2 (5 bases each). With 2 bases removed from V and 10 bases from J, the gap between germline ends came to 18 bases. Germline-derived CDR1 and CDR2 are SGHTA and FQGTGA. The length of the CDR3 is 15 residues. In nucleotides, the CDR3 is TGTGCCAGCAGCTTAGGGTTGGGGGACCTTGAGGAGCAGTTCTTC. Its protein product is CASSLGLGDLEEQFF.

This sequence joins TRBV5-1 and TRBJ1-2; no firm D call. CDR3 size: 14 residues. The germline V and J ends were trimmed by 4 bases and 6 bases, with 16 bases remaining between them. Germline CDR1 and CDR2: SGHRS and YFSETQ. The CDR3 nucleotides are TGCGCCAGCAGCCGTTCACTTGGGGAGGATGGCTACACCTTC. Protein: CASSRSLGEDGYTF.

The chain uses TRBV28 and TRBJ2-7; possible D gene TRBD2, 6 bases. Germline lookup yields CDR1 MDHEN and CDR2 SYDVKM. Trimming shortened V by 10 bases and J by 4 bases, and 20 bases separated the two germline ends. CDR3 length: 14 residues. The CDR3 region is CATTLGSLGYEQYF. The CDR3 bases are TGTGCCACTACGCTCGGGAGTCTCGGATACGAGCAGTACTTC.

The chain has TRBV9 and TRBJ2-3; D is ambiguous. The V gene lost 4 bases and the J gene lost 1 base, with 10 bases spanning the gap. This CDR3 region has 14 residues. CDR1 and CDR2 (germline): SGDLS, YYNGEE. The CDR3 DNA is TGTGCCAGCAGCATGCCCGCCGGCACAGATACGCAGTATTTT. Protein sequence: CASSMPAGTDTQYF. Supplemented by reference TRBV9 and TRBJ2-3, the full variable domain reads DSGVTQTPKHLITATGQRVTLRCSPRSGDLSVYWYQQSLDQGLQFLIQYYNGEERAKGNILERFSAQQFPDLHSELNLSSLELGDSALYFCASSMPAGTDTQYFGPGTRLTVL.

J is TRBJ2-5 and V is TRBV14; 10 bases map to TRBD2. The V and J ends lost 4 bases and 5 bases, in that order; junction bases with no gene match: 10. CDR3 length: 16 amino acids. CDR1 is SGHDN, CDR2 FVKESK, per germline. CDR3 sequence: CASSPQRGLASETQYF. In nucleotides, the CDR3 is TGTGCCAGCAGCCCGCAAAGGGGACTAGCGTCCGAGACCCAGTACTTC.

The chain couples TRBV6-5 to TRBJ2-7, with 8 bases identical to TRBD2. CDR1 MNHEY and CDR2 SVGAGI come from the germline V gene. After removal of 2 bases from V and 6 bases from J, the junction contained 12 bases not matched to a gene. This CDR3 is 16 amino acids long. The CDR3 bases are TGTGCCAGCAGTTACACGTTTCGGGCGGGAGGCGGCGAGCAGTACTTC. Residues: CASSYTFRAGGGEQYF.

There are many counts of this clone. The CDR3 DNA reads TGTGCCAGCAGCCCTAGCACTAGCGACTACGAGCAGTACTTC. This gives the protein CASSPSTSDYEQYF. This sequence joins TRBV4-2 and TRBJ2-7; 7 bases agree with TRBD2. With V trimmed by 4 bases and J by 3 bases, 6 bases remained unmatched. This CDR3 region has 14 residues. Germline lookup yields CDR1 LGHNA and CDR2 YNFKEQ.

The J gene is TRBJ2-7, the V gene TRBV7-3; D could derive from TRBD1 or TRBD2 (6 bases each). With 1 base removed from V and 6 bases from J, the gap between germline ends came to 16 bases. The CDR3 spans 15 residues. The germline V gene has CDR1 SGHTA and CDR2 FQGTGA. The CDR3 nucleotides read TGTGCCAGCAGCTTAAAATCCGGGGGCGGACGCGAGCAGTACTTC. Translating gives CASSLKSGGGREQYF.

The chain uses TRBV11-2 and TRBJ1-2; 7 bases align to TRBD1. Germline CDR1 SGHAT, CDR2 FQNNGV. The CDR3 consists of 13 residues. Unmatched junction bases numbered 5, after V lost 5 bases and J lost 5 bases. Here the CDR3 DNA reads TGTGCCAGCAGCCCGGGACAGTATTATGGCTACACCTTC. Translated, it gives CASSPGQYYGYTF.

The chain couples TRBV18 to TRBJ2-7; possibly TRBD2 for D (5 bases). CDR1 is KGHSH and CDR2 is LQKENI in the germline V gene. V was trimmed by 0 bases and J by 9 bases, leaving 9 bases between them. This CDR3 region has 12 residues. CDR3 sequence reads: CASSPPEGRQYF. DNA for the CDR3: TGTGCCAGCTCACCACCCGAGGGCCGGCAGTACTTC.

This rearrangement joins TRBV20-1 to TRBJ2-1, with D uncertain. Per the germline V gene, CDR1 is DFQATT and CDR2 is SNEGSKA (reference sequence). V was clipped by 1 base and J by 8 bases, with 6 bases between them. The CDR3 has 11 residues. The CDR3 reads CSARGRYEQFF. In DNA form, the CDR3 reads TGCAGTGCTAGAGGACGCTATGAGCAGTTCTTC.

J is TRBJ2-1 and V is TRBV7-2; 7 positions match TRBD1. In germline, CDR1 is SGHTA, CDR2 FQGNSA. The CDR3 runs to 14 residues. The ends lost 5 bases at V and 0 bases at J; junction bases unmatched: 1. The CDR3 DNA reads TGTGCCAGCAGCCGGGACAGCTCCTACAATGAGCAGTTCTTC. It yields the protein CASSRDSSYNEQFF.

The CDR3 nucleotides are TGTGCCAGCAGGCCTTTAGCGGGAGCATCCCATGAGCAGTTCTTC. Protein product: CASRPLAGASHEQFF. V and J are TRBV7-3 and TRBJ2-1; 9 nucleotides match TRBD2. CDR3 size: 15 residues. Germline CDR1 and CDR2: SGHTA and FQGTGA. The ends lost 6 bases at V and 8 bases at J; junction bases unmatched: 11.

This sequence joins TRBV4-3 and TRBJ1-3, with D perhaps matching TRBD1 (6 bases). CDR1 is LGHNA, CDR2 YSLEER, per germline. The CDR3 has 17 residues. V dropped 0 bases and J dropped 0 bases, with 12 bases sitting between them. This CDR3 is CASSQEGRGFSGNTIYF. The CDR3 bases are TGCGCCAGCAGCCAAGAGGGGAGGGGGTTCTCTGGAAACACCATATATTTT.